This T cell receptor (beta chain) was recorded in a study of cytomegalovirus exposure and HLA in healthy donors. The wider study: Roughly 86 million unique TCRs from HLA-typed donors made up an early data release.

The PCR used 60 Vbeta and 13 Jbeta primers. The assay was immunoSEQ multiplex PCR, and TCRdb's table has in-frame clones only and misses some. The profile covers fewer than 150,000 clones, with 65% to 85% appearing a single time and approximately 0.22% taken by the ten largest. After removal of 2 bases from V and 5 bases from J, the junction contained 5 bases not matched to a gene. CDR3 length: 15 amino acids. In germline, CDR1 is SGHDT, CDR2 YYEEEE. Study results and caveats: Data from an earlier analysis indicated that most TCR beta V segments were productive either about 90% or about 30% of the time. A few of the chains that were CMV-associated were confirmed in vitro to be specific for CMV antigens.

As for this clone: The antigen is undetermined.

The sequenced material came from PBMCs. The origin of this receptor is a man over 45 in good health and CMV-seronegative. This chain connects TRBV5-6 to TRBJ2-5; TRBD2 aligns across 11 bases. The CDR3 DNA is TGTGCCAGCAGCTTTAGCGGGGGGGCCGAGGAGACCCAGTACTTC. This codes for CASSFSGGAEETQYF.